The 17 T cell receptor beta chains below come from one sample, sequenced in a study of human T cells and chemical hapten exposure. TCRdb processed the RACE reads anew with MiXCR; each CDR3 protein has one entry. Here the sample spans more than 80,000 distinct CDR3 sequences, roughly a tenth being singletons. The time point is: pre-sensitization, week 0. Treatment of the sample: therapeutic diphenylcyclopropenone sensitization with weekly scalp DPC. Sequenced here: whole blood, sampled in connection with sensitization to the hapten diphenylcyclopropenone (DPC). The receptors originated from a woman aged 60-75 years with alopecia areata. Some clones in this sample may be carry-over from other donors' samples.

The sample holds many counts of this clonotype. The J gene is TRBJ1-1, the V gene TRBV6-5; TRBD1 aligns across 10 bases. The V gene's germline CDR1 is MNHEY and CDR2 SVGAGI. The CDR3 is 15 residues long. The V gene end was trimmed by 3 bases and the J gene end by 4 bases; junction bases not matched to a gene: 5. The CDR3 nucleotides are TGTGCCAGCAGTTATCATGGGACAGGGGTCACTGAAGCTTTCTTT. This translates into CASSYHGTGVTEAFF.

The table lists this clonotype with many counts. The genes are TRBV5-1 and TRBJ2-5, with 9 positions matching TRBD2. Germline V lookup: CDR1 SGHRS, CDR2 YFSETQ. This CDR3 comprises 16 residues. V shed 2 bases and J 2 bases; nucleotides not matched to a gene: 7. The CDR3 protein is CASSFASGDIQETQYF. DNA of the CDR3: TGCGCCAGCAGCTTCGCTAGCGGGGACATACAAGAGACCCAGTACTTC.

This clonotype was seen a handful of times. The chain uses TRBV2 and TRBJ2-1; 12 bases line up with TRBD2. Losses at the gene ends were 8 bases for V and 6 bases for J; bases not matched to a gene: 5. Per the germline V gene, CDR1 is SNHLY and CDR2 is FYNNEI. The CDR3 runs 14 residues. The CDR3 DNA is TGTGCCAGCTTAGGACTAGCGGGGTTCAATGAGCAGTTCTTC. Protein product: CASLGLAGFNEQFF.

This clonotype was counted once. At one end, the junction sequence differs from germline, possibly due to a read error. The V call is TRBV15, the J call TRBJ2-7; no firm D call. Germline V gene data show CDR1 as LNHNV and CDR2 as YYDKDF (reference sequence). This CDR3 comprises 20 residues. CDR3 sequence: CATGRSQSAFSDPLSYEQYF. The CDR3 DNA is TGTGCCACCGGCAGGTCTCAATCGGCCTTCTCGGATCCCCTCTCCTACGAGCAGTACTTC.

In this sample, this clonotype turned up a few times. This chain joins TRBV6-2 or TRBV6-3 and TRBJ1-2; 7 positions match TRBD1. The CDR3 is 13 amino acids. V lost 6 bases and J lost 5; bases outside the gene matches: 6. CDR1 and CDR2 (germline): MNHEY, SVGEGT. The CDR3 sequence is CASRGTATYGYTF. Here the CDR3 DNA reads TGTGCCAGCAGAGGGACAGCAACATATGGCTACACCTTC.

The chain uses TRBV5-4 and TRBJ2-3; 7 positions agree with TRBD2. Germline V lookup: CDR1 SGHNT, CDR2 YYREEE (reference sequence). With V trimmed by 4 bases and J by 4 bases, 12 bases remained unmatched. CDR3 size: 16 residues. The CDR3 coding sequence is TGTGCCAGCAGCCACGCGGCGACAACTAGCGCAGATACGCAGTATTTT. Translation gives CASSHAATTSADTQYF.

CDR3 sequence reads: CASRRDRGTETQYF. CDR3 DNA sequence: TGTGCCAGCAGGAGGGACAGGGGGACAGAGACCCAGTACTTC. V usage is TRBV11-2 and J usage is TRBJ2-5; TRBD1 agrees at 11 bases. The CDR3 extends over 14 amino acids. Unmatched junction bases numbered 4, after V lost 6 bases and J lost 4 bases. CDR1 and CDR2 from the germline V gene are SGHAT and FQNNGV.

This clonotype has ten or more counts. This chain uses TRBV7-9 with TRBJ1-5; TRBD1 aligns across 9 bases. V gave up 5 bases and J gave up 6 bases; unmatched junction bases: 8. The CDR3 loop spans 15 amino acids. Per germline, CDR1 SEHNR and CDR2 FQNEAQ (reference sequence). The CDR3 sequence: CASSLTGGAGQPQHF. The CDR3 DNA sequence: TGTGCCAGCAGCCTAACAGGGGGCGCGGGTCAGCCCCAGCATTTT.

In its sample, this clonotype was seen many times. The chain joins TRBV20-1 to TRBJ2-1; perhaps TRBD2 as D (6 bases). Trimming removed 3 bases from V and 9 bases from J, with 15 bases in between. The CDR3 is 13 residues long. Germline V lookup: CDR1 DFQATT, CDR2 SNEGSKA (reference sequence). Here the CDR3 reads CSASRPGVGEQFF. CDR3 nucleotide sequence: TGCAGTGCTAGTCGTCCGGGGGTAGGTGAGCAGTTCTTC.

The genes are TRBV5-5 and TRBJ2-2; 8 bases map to TRBD1. Trimming took 3 bases from V and 4 from J; bases not matched to a gene: 8. This CDR3 is 16 amino acids long. CDR1 and CDR2 from the germline V gene are SGHKS and YYEKEE (reference sequence). CDR3 protein: CASSWIPGQATGELFF. CDR3 nucleotide sequence: TGTGCCAGCAGCTGGATTCCGGGACAGGCCACCGGGGAGCTGTTTTTT.

Ten or more counts support this clonotype. This sequence joins TRBV10-3 and TRBJ1-1; D is ambiguous. Germline V gives CDR1 ENHRY, CDR2 SYGVKD. This CDR3 has 14 residues. The germline V and J ends were trimmed by 5 bases and 5 bases, with 15 bases remaining between them. The chain's CDR3 is CAISQEGLRTEAFF. CDR3 sequence (DNA): TGTGCCATCAGTCAGGAGGGTTTGAGAACTGAAGCTTTCTTT.

This clonotype was detected a few times. The chain recombines TRBV20-1 with TRBJ1-5, with 10 bases aligning to TRBD1. The length of the CDR3 is 14 residues. V gave up 5 bases and J gave up 2 bases; unmatched junction bases: 3. Per the germline V gene, CDR1 is DFQATT and CDR2 is SNEGSKA (reference sequence). CDR3 sequence (DNA): TGCAGTGCTTGGGACAGGGGAGGCAATCAGCCCCAGCATTTT. Translated, it gives CSAWDRGGNQPQHF.

This clonotype came up many times. The rearrangement links TRBV5-1 to TRBJ2-3, with TRBD2 identical over 7 bases. Losses at the gene ends were 0 bases for V and 0 bases for J; bases not matched to a gene: 7. CDR3 size: 17 residues. CDR1 is SGHRS and CDR2 is YFSETQ in the germline V gene. The CDR3 DNA reads TGCGCCAGCAGCTTGGGCCTCAGCGGGAAGAGCACAGATACGCAGTATTTT. Its translation is CASSLGLSGKSTDTQYF.

The V call is TRBV7-2, the J call TRBJ1-5; D is unclear. V was shortened by 1 base and J by 4 bases, with 5 bases between the two germline ends. The germline V gene has CDR1 SGHTA and CDR2 FQGNSA. This CDR3 has 13 residues. Here the CDR3 DNA reads TGTGCCAGCAGCTTAGATAGGAATCAGCCCCAGCATTTT. Its protein product is CASSLDRNQPQHF.

The CDR3 here is CASSLWGEKLFF. DNA for the CDR3: TGTGCCAGCAGCTTGTGGGGTGAAAAACTGTTTTTT. The chain carries TRBV5-4 and TRBJ1-4; D is uncertain. V lost 1 base and J 7 bases, leaving 5 bases between the germline ends. This CDR3 has 12 residues. CDR1 is SGHNT, CDR2 YYREEE, per germline (reference sequence). The complete variable domain, with remaining parts taken from reference TRBV5-4 and TRBJ1-4, reads ETGVTQSPTHLIKTRGQQVTLRCSSQSGHNTVSWYQQALGQGPQFIFQYYREEENGRGNFPPRFSGLQFPNYSSELNVNALELDDSALYLCASSLWGEKLFFGSGTQLSVL.

The rearrangement uses TRBV7-6 and TRBJ1-2; 7 positions agree with TRBD1. The trim removed 5 bases at V and 6 bases at J, leaving 9 bases unmatched. This CDR3 region has 14 residues. CDR1 is SGHVS and CDR2 is FNYEAQ in the germline V gene. For the CDR3, the DNA is TGTGCCAGCAGCCCTTCAAGGACAGGACATGGCTACACCTTC. Translation gives CASSPSRTGHGYTF.

This clonotype was counted many times. The chain has TRBV19 and TRBJ2-6; 7 positions agree with TRBD1. Germline CDR1 and CDR2: LNHDA and SQIVND (reference sequence). The CDR3 covers 14 residues. J was trimmed by 0 bases and V by 8 bases; bases with no gene match: 1. The CDR3: CASHRGSGANVLTF. CDR3 bases: TGTGCCAGTCACAGGGGCTCTGGGGCCAACGTCCTGACTTTC.